The rows below give T cell receptor beta chains drawn from one sample of a study of a mutant IDH1 vaccine in newly diagnosed glioma. The repertoire was sequenced with immunoSEQ multiplex PCR; TCRdb's copy has only in-frame clones and lacks some. The sample carries tens of thousands of clones, 80% to 90% recorded once. Their antigens are not known. This material consisted of PBMCs, taken from a glioma patient whose treatment included an IDH1 peptide vaccine. These receptors originate from a woman between 40 and 55 years old with glioma. Some clones in this sample may be carry-over from other donors' samples. Each CDR3 is given with its conserved first and last residue. The order of the fields is CDR3 protein, CDR3 DNA, J gene, D gene, V gene, clone size. D genes are given only for firm matches. The size entry is marked missing in some rows and otherwise reads once, few, many or a size class.

CAYQRGGQGTQYF TGTGCCTACCAACGGGGGGGGCAGGGGACCCAGTACTTC TRBJ2-5 TRBD2 TRBV30 .
CATSREGYYQPQHF TGTGCCACCAGCAGAGAGGGTTATTATCAGCCCCAGCATTTT TRBJ1-5 . TRBV15 .
CASSLRVDGYTF TGTGCCAGTAGTCTTAGGGTGGACGGCTACACCTTC TRBJ1-2 . TRBV19 .
CASSWGQARNTIYF TGTGCCAGCAGTTGGGGACAGGCGCGAAACACCATATATTTT TRBJ1-3 TRBD1 TRBV2 .
CAISESGGGGTIYF TGTGCCATCAGTGAGTCAGGTGGAGGCGGCACCATATATTTT TRBJ1-3 . TRBV10-3 .
CASSQDYGNTIYF TGTGCCAGCAGCCAAGACTATGGAAACACCATATATTTT TRBJ1-3 . TRBV4-2 .
CASSIRRQQMNTEAFF TGTGCCAGTAGTATAAGGCGCCAACAAATGAACACTGAAGCTTTCTTT TRBJ1-1 . TRBV19 .
CASHSGHEAFF TGCGCCAGCCACTCTGGTCACGAAGCTTTCTTT TRBJ1-1 . TRBV5-1 .
CASSPTSGGAAETQYF TGTGCCAGCTCCCCTACTAGCGGGGGGGCCGCAGAGACCCAGTACTTC TRBJ2-5 TRBD2 TRBV18 .
CASSRLLGTNTEAFF TGTGCCAGCAGTCGACTCCTGGGCACTAACACTGAAGCTTTCTTT TRBJ1-1 . TRBV25-1 .
CASSYSRPGVHQPQHF TGTGCCAGCAGTTACTCCCGGCCAGGGGTGCATCAGCCCCAGCATTTT TRBJ1-5 . TRBV6-5 .
CASGQGIYEQYF TGCGCCTCGGGGCAGGGGATCTACGAGCAGTACTTC TRBJ2-7 . TRBV5-1 .
CASSQEWDRGGYEQYF TGCGCCAGCAGCCAAGAGTGGGACAGGGGAGGGTACGAGCAGTACTTC TRBJ2-7 TRBD1 TRBV4-3 .
CASSSPGQVGNTIYF TGTGCCAGCAGCTCCCCGGGACAAGTCGGAAACACCATATATTTT TRBJ1-3 . TRBV7-2 .
CAWSVGIAGGRTGELFF TGTGCCTGGAGTGTGGGGATTGCGGGGGGGCGAACCGGGGAGCTGTTTTTT TRBJ2-2 TRBD2 TRBV30 once
CASSIRVSLNTEAFF TGTGCCAGTAGTATCCGTGTATCCCTTAACACTGAAGCTTTCTTT TRBJ1-1 . TRBV19 .
CAWKGTGSQTNYGYTF TGTGCCTGGAAAGGGACAGGGTCCCAAACTAACTATGGCTACACCTTC TRBJ1-2 TRBD1 TRBV30 .
CASSDEGAWGEKLFF TGTGCCAGCAGTGACGAAGGGGCCTGGGGTGAAAAACTGTTTTTT TRBJ1-4 . TRBV2 .
CASSVPQGNTGELFF TGCGCCAGCAGCGTCCCTCAGGGGAACACCGGGGAGCTGTTTTTT TRBJ2-2 . TRBV5-1 .
CASSQWQGAEAFF TGTGCCAGCAGCCAATGGCAGGGTGCTGAAGCTTTCTTT TRBJ1-1 . TRBV14 .
CASSVGDSLLTDTQYF TGCGCCAGCAGCGTAGGGGACTCACTTCTCACAGATACGCAGTATTTT TRBJ2-3 . TRBV5-1 .
CASSFGLLDTDTQYF TGTGCCAGCAGCTTTGGACTCTTAGACACAGATACGCAGTATTTT TRBJ2-3 . TRBV5-4 once
CASRPGLAGSRTGELFF TGTGCCAGTAGGCCGGGACTAGCGGGGTCAAGGACCGGGGAGCTGTTTTTT TRBJ2-2 TRBD2 TRBV19 .
CSYWGYTF TGCAGTTATTGGGGCTACACCTTC TRBJ1-2 . TRBV20-1 few
CASSRRTLGYGYTF TGTGCCAGCAGCAGACGGACCTTAGGCTATGGCTACACCTTC TRBJ1-2 . TRBV6-1 .
CAISESENYGYTF TGTGCCATCAGTGAGTCGGAGAACTATGGCTACACCTTC TRBJ1-2 . TRBV10-3 .
CASTEAPTSAETQYF TGTGCCAGCACGGAAGCCCCCACTAGCGCGGAGACCCAGTACTTC TRBJ2-5 TRBD2 TRBV2 .
CASSQVINGDTQYF TGCGCCAGCAGCCAGGTCATTAACGGAGATACGCAGTATTTT TRBJ2-3 . TRBV4-1 .
CASSPRQRADSPLHF TGTGCCAGCAGCCCACGACAAAGGGCTGATTCACCCCTCCACTTT TRBJ1-6 . TRBV7-2 .
CASRKGASTDTQYF TGCGCCAGCAGGAAAGGGGCTAGCACAGATACGCAGTATTTT TRBJ2-3 . TRBV5-1 .
CAWSGDRNPSYEQYF TGTGCCTGGAGTGGGGACAGGAACCCCTCCTACGAGCAGTACTTC TRBJ2-7 TRBD1 TRBV30 .
CASSVLLGTYNEQFF TGTGCCAGCAGTGTTCTGCTGGGGACCTACAATGAGCAGTTCTTC TRBJ2-1 . TRBV2 .
CASSSRTGLDGYTF TGTGCCAGCAGCTCCCGGACAGGGTTGGATGGCTACACCTTC TRBJ1-2 TRBD1 TRBV5-4 few
CASSESGLAETQYF TGTGCCAGCAGTGAAAGTGGTCTAGCAGAGACCCAGTACTTC TRBJ2-5 . TRBV25-1 .
CASSQDRQGNEKLFF TGCGCCAGCAGCCAAGATAGGCAGGGAAATGAAAAACTGTTTTTT TRBJ1-4 . TRBV4-3 .
CAWSGTELAKNIQYF TGTGCCTGGAGCGGAACAGAACTAGCCAAAAACATTCAGTACTTC TRBJ2-4 . TRBV30 .